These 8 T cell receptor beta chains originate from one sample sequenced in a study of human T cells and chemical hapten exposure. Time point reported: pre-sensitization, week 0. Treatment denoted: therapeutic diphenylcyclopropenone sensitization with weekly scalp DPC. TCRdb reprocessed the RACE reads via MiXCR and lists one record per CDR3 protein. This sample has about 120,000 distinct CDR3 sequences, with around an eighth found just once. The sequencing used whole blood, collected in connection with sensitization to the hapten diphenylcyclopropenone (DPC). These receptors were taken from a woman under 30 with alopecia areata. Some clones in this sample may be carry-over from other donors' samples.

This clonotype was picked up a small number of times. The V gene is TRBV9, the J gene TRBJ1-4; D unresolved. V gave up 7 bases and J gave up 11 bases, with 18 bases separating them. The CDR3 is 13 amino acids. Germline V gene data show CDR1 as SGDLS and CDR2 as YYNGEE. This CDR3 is CASGRVGSRKLFF. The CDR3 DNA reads TGTGCCAGCGGTCGGGTCGGGTCCCGGAAACTGTTTTTT.

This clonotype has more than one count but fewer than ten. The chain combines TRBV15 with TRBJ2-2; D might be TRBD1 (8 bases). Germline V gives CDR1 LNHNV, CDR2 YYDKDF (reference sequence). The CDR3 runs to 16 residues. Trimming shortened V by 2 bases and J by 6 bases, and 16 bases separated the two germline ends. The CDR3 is CATSRHRTGRAGELFF. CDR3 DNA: TGTGCCACCAGCAGACATAGGACAGGGAGGGCCGGGGAGCTGTTTTTT.

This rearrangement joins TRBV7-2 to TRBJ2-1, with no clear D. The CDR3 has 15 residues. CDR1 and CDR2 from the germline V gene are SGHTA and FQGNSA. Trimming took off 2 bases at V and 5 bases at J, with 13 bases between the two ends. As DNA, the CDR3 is TGTGCCAGCAGCTTAAGGCGGCCCCAAAACAATGAGCAGTTCTTC. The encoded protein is CASSLRRPQNNEQFF.

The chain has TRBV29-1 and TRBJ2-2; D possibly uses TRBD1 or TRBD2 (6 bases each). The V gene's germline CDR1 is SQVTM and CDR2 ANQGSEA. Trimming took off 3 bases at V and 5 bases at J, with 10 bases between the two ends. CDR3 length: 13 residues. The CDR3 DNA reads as TGCAGCGTTGAGGGGGGCAAGACCGGGGAGCTGTTTTTT. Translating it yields CSVEGGKTGELFF.

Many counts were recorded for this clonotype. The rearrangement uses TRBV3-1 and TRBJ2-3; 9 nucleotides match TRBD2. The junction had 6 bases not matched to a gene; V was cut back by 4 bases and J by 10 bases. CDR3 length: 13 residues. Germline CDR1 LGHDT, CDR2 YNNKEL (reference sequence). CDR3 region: CASSRTSVGSQYF. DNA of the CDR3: TGTGCCAGCAGCCGGACTAGCGTAGGGTCGCAGTATTTT.

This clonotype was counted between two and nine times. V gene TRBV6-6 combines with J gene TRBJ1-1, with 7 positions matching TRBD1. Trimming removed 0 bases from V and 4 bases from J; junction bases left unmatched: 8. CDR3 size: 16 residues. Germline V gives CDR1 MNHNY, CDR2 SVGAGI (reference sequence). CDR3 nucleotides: TGTGCCAGCAGTTACTCGAAGGAGGGGGCTGGCACTGAAGCTTTCTTT. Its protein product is CASSYSKEGAGTEAFF.

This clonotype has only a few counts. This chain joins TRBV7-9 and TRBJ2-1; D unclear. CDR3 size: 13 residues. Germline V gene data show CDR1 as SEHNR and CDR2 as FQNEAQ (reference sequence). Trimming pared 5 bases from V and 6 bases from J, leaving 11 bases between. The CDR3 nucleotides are TGTGCCAGCAGCCCCGTGGGGTCCAATGAGCAGTTCTTC. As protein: CASSPVGSNEQFF. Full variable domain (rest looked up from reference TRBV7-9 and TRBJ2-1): DTGVSQNPRHKITKRGQNVTFRCDPISEHNRLYWYRQTLGQGPEFLTYFQNEAQLEKSRLLSDRFSAERPKGSFSTLEIQRTEQGDSAMYLCASSPVGSNEQFFGPGTRLTVL.

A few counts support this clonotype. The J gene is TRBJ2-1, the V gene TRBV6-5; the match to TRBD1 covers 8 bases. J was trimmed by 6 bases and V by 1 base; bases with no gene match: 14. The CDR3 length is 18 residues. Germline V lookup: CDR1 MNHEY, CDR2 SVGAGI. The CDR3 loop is CASSYFPITGGGINEQFF. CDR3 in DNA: TGTGCCAGCAGTTACTTCCCAATCACAGGGGGAGGTATCAATGAGCAGTTCTTC.